A selection of T cell receptor beta chains follows, all from one sample in a study of radiotherapy plus CTLA-4 blockade in lung cancer. The repertoire was sequenced with immunoSEQ multiplex PCR; TCRdb's copy has only in-frame clones and lacks some. In the table there are 100,000 to 150,000 clones, about four fifths of which are singletons. The sequencing here drew on peripheral blood, taken from a patient treated with radiotherapy plus ipilimumab. The receptor source for this set is a human donor with non-small cell lung cancer who had a partial response to radiotherapy plus ipilimumab. The CDR3 runs from the conserved cysteine through the conserved F or W. The order of the fields is CDR3 protein, CDR3 DNA, D gene, clone size, V gene, J gene. A D gene is named only where the DNA matches it firmly. Clone size, where shown, is once, few, many, or a class for clones that have expanded.

CASSVLTGASYNEQFF	TGTGCCAGCAGCGTCCTCACCGGTGCTTCCTACAATGAGCAGTTCTTC	NA	NA	TRBV9	TRBJ2-1
CASSQDVDSPYGYTF	TGTGCCAGCAGCCAAGATGTCGACAGTCCATATGGCTACACCTTC	NA	NA	TRBV14	TRBJ1-2
CASSSSDRGFGYTF	TGTGCCAGCAGTTCCTCGGACAGGGGGTTTGGCTACACCTTC	TRBD1	NA	TRBV6-5	TRBJ1-2
CASQEGYNEQFF	TGTGCCAGCCAAGAGGGCTACAATGAGCAGTTCTTC	NA	NA	TRBV6-1	TRBJ2-1
CASSLGVWELAYRDTQYF	TGCGCCAGCAGCTTGGGTGTGTGGGAACTAGCTTATCGGGATACGCAGTATTTT	NA	NA	TRBV5-1	TRBJ2-3
CASSVQDLRVDEQFF	TGTGCCAGCTCAGTACAGGACCTACGGGTCGATGAGCAGTTCTTC	NA	once	TRBV18	TRBJ2-1
CASRSPLRANYGYTF	TGTGCCAGCAGGTCCCCCCTCCGGGCTAACTATGGCTACACCTTC	NA	NA	TRBV27	TRBJ1-2
CASSLSLTGTEAFF	TGTGCCAGCAGTTTGTCCCTTACAGGGACTGAAGCTTTCTTT	NA	few	TRBV28	TRBJ1-1
CASTVTGSGSYNEQFF	TGTGCCAGCACCGTGACAGGGTCAGGGTCCTACAATGAGCAGTTCTTC	TRBD1	NA	TRBV5-6	TRBJ2-1
CASSKTSGSIEQFF	TGCGCCAGCAGCAAGACTAGCGGGAGCATTGAGCAGTTCTTC	TRBD2	once	TRBV4-1	TRBJ2-1
CASSPHDSAYEKLFF	TGTGCCAGCAGCCCTCACGACAGCGCTTATGAAAAACTGTTTTTT	NA	few	TRBV28	TRBJ1-4
CAWTGERAGSNSGNTIYF	TGTGCCTGGACCGGAGAACGAGCAGGGTCTAATTCCGGTAACACCATATATTTT	NA	NA	TRBV30	TRBJ1-3
CASSTRLAGKNYNEQFF	TGTGCCAGCAGCACCCGACTAGCGGGGAAAAACTACAATGAGCAGTTCTTC	TRBD2	NA	TRBV7-6	TRBJ2-1
CASSTDGNNEQFF	TGTGCCAGCAGCACGGACGGGAACAATGAGCAGTTCTTC	NA	NA	TRBV5-6	TRBJ2-1
CASSPGGWDQDTGELFF	TGTGCCAGCAGCCCTGGAGGGTGGGATCAGGACACCGGGGAGCTGTTTTTT	NA	NA	TRBV11-3	TRBJ2-2
CASSTRGADEQFF	TGTGCCAGCAGTACCCGGGGGGCTGATGAGCAGTTCTTC	NA	NA	TRBV25-1	TRBJ2-1
CASSSLGEGLAGVWDIQYF	TGTGCCAGCAGTTCCCTGGGGGAGGGACTAGCGGGAGTTTGGGACATTCAGTACTTC	TRBD2	NA	TRBV28	TRBJ2-4